A selection of T cell receptor beta chains follows, all from one sample in a study of PD-L1 blockade in urothelial cancer. Measured with immunoSEQ multiplex PCR; TCRdb has only the in-frame clones, and not every one. The table shows tens of thousands of clones, with under 95% occurring only once. The sequences come from PBMCs, collected around atezolizumab (anti-PD-L1) treatment. The receptor source for this set is a man aged 65-85 years with urothelial cancer. The CDR3 runs from the conserved cysteine through the conserved F or W. The D gene is left open where the match is weak. Clone sizes are given selectively: once, few, many, or a class where the clone is expanded.

V gene	D gene	J gene	clone size	CDR3 DNA	CDR3 protein
TRBV5-4	NA	TRBJ2-3	NA	TGTGCCAGCAGCTTGAACAGGAGACCAGATACGCAGTATTTT	CASSLNRRPDTQYF
TRBV6-5	NA	TRBJ2-1	NA	TGTGCCAGCAGAGGGGGAACCTCCTACAATGAGCAGTTCTTC	CASRGGTSYNEQFF
TRBV28	TRBD1	TRBJ1-1	NA	TGTGCCAGCAGTTTAGGACAGGGATGGACTGAAGCTTTCTTT	CASSLGQGWTEAFF
TRBV9	NA	TRBJ2-7	NA	TGTGCCAGCAGCGTAGCGAACCAGATTGGCGAGCAGTACTTC	CASSVANQIGEQYF
TRBV5-1	NA	TRBJ2-2	NA	TGCGCCAGCAGCTTGGGTGCAGGGGATGCCGGGGAGCTGTTTTTT	CASSLGAGDAGELFF
TRBV14	NA	TRBJ1-2	NA	TGTGCCAGCAGCCAAGATCTAGTAAAAGGCTACACCTTC	CASSQDLVKGYTF
TRBV7-3	TRBD1	TRBJ2-5	NA	TGTGCCAGCAGTTCAATCCTAAGGGACAGACTCCAAGAGACCCAGTACTTC	CASSSILRDRLQETQYF
TRBV19	NA	TRBJ2-7	NA	TGTGCCAGCCAGCCCCGGGGGAGCTACGAGCAGTACTTC	CASQPRGSYEQYF
TRBV28	TRBD1	TRBJ2-1	NA	TGTGCCAGCAGTTTCTTTATCTCGGACAGGGTCGGGAACAATGAGCAGTTCTTC	CASSFFISDRVGNNEQFF
TRBV10-1	NA	TRBJ2-5	NA	TGCGCCAGCAGTGAGTCATCCGGGCAAGAGACCCAGTACTTC	CASSESSGQETQYF
TRBV18	TRBD2	TRBJ2-7	NA	TGTGCCAGCTCACCACTGGGGGGGGACGAGCAGTACTTC	CASSPLGGDEQYF
TRBV19	NA	TRBJ2-2	NA	TGTGCCAGTAGTATAGAGGCGGGGAGGAACACCGGGGAGCTGTTTTTT	CASSIEAGRNTGELFF
TRBV11-2	TRBD1	TRBJ2-5	NA	TGTGCCAGCAGCCCCAGGGGGCAGAAAGAGACCCAGTACTTC	CASSPRGQKETQYF
TRBV5-8	TRBD1	TRBJ1-1	few	TGTGCCAGCAGCTCCGATCCGACAGGGGACACTGAAGCTTTCTTT	CASSSDPTGDTEAFF
TRBV5-1	NA	TRBJ2-1	NA	TGCGCCAGCAGCTCCACGACTACAGGGACCTCTTACAATGAGCAGTTCTTC	CASSSTTTGTSYNEQFF
TRBV9	NA	TRBJ1-1	NA	TGTGCCAGCAGCCCCCCCTACTCAAGTAACACTGAAGCTTTCTTT	CASSPPYSSNTEAFF
TRBV20-1	NA	TRBJ2-1	NA	TGCAGGTTGAGCTCCTACAATGAGCAGTTCTTC	CRLSSYNEQFF
TRBV6-1	NA	TRBJ2-7	NA	TGTGCCAGCAGTCAGCCAGGGGCCTCATCCTACGAGCAGTACTTC	CASSQPGASSYEQYF
TRBV28	TRBD2	TRBJ2-3	NA	TGTGCCAGCAGTCCTAGCGGGAGGGCCGATGGAGATACGCAGTATTTT	CASSPSGRADGDTQYF
TRBV19	TRBD2	TRBJ2-1	NA	TGTGCCAGTAGTCCCGCCTTGACTAGCCAGCAGTTCTTC	CASSPALTSQQFF
TRBV18	NA	TRBJ1-4	NA	TGTGCCAGCTCACCAGAACTACCGGGACTCCTCGGTTATAATGAAAAACTGTTTTTT	CASSPELPGLLGYNEKLFF
TRBV6-1	TRBD1	TRBJ1-2	NA	TGTGCCAGCAGTCGGACAGGAGGCTTCTATGGCTACACCTTC	CASSRTGGFYGYTF
TRBV5-1	NA	TRBJ2-7	NA	TGCGCCAGCAGCTGGGATAGATACAGGAACGAGCAGTACTTC	CASSWDRYRNEQYF
TRBV27	NA	TRBJ2-7	NA	TGTGCCAGCAGCTCCAGGGTTTCCTACGAGCAGTACTTC	CASSSRVSYEQYF
TRBV28	NA	TRBJ1-2	NA	TGTGCCAGCAGTTCAGGAATCTATGGCTACACCTTC	CASSSGIYGYTF
TRBV19	NA	TRBJ2-5	NA	TGTGCCAGTAGTATAGTTGTCCAGTCCCAAGAGACCCAGTACTTC	CASSIVVQSQETQYF
TRBV5-6	TRBD1	TRBJ2-7	NA	TGTGCCAGCAGCAGACAGGGGGCCTACGAGCAGTACTTC	CASSRQGAYEQYF
TRBV19	NA	TRBJ2-5	NA	TGTGCCAGTAGTATAGGCTATCAAGAGACCCAGTACTTC	CASSIGYQETQYF
TRBV19	TRBD1	TRBJ1-2	once	TGTGCCAGTAGTCCTAGGCCCCCACAGGGGGCGTCTTATGCCCTCTATGGCTACACCTTC	CASSPRPPQGASYALYGYTF
TRBV28	NA	TRBJ1-4	NA	TGTGCCAGCAGTTTAGAGGAGTATGAAAAACTGTTTTTT	CASSLEEYEKLFF
TRBV6-1	TRBD2	TRBJ2-1	NA	TGTGCCAGCAGGGGTTTAGCGGGACATGAGCAGTTCTTC	CASRGLAGHEQFF
TRBV12-2	NA	TRBJ1-2	NA	TGTGCAAGTCGCTTAGCGGAGATTCCCTATGGCTACACCTTC	CASRLAEIPYGYTF
TRBV10-3	NA	TRBJ1-2	NA	TGTGCCATCAGTGATGGTGCAGTTTCTAACTATGGCTACACCTTC	CAISDGAVSNYGYTF